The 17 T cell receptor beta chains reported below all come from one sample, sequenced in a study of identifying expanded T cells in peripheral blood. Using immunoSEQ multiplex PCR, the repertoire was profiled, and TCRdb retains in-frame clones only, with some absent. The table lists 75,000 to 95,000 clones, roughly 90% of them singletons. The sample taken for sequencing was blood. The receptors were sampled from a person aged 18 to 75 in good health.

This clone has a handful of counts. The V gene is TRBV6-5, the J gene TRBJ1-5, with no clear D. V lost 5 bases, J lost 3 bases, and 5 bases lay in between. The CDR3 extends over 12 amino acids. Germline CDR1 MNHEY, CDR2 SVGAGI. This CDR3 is CASSGDNQPQHF. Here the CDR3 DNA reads TGTGCCAGCAGTGGGGACAATCAGCCCCAGCATTTT.

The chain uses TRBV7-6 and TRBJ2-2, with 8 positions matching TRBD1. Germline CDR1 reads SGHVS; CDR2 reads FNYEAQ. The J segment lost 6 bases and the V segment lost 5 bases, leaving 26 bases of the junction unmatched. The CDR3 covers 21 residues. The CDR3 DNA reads TGTGCCAGCAGCCGGCGTCCCCCCCCTCCGACAGGGGACCTCTTAGCCGGGGAGCTGTTTTTT. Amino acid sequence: CASSRRPPPPTGDLLAGELFF.

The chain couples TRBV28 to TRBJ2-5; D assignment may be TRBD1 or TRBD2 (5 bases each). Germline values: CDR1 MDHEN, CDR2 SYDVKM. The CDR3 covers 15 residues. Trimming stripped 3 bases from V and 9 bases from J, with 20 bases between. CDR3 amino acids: CASSFTGTPPEAQYF. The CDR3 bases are TGTGCCAGCAGTTTTACCGGGACCCCCCCGGAGGCCCAGTACTTC.

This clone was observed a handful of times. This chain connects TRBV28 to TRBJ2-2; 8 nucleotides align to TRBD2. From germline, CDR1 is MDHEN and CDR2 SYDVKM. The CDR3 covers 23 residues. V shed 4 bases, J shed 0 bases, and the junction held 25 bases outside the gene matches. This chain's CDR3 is CASSYGRVLKWPSSGPNTGELFF. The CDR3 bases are TGTGCCAGCAGTTACGGGCGCGTACTTAAGTGGCCATCTAGCGGGCCGAACACCGGGGAGCTGTTTTTT.

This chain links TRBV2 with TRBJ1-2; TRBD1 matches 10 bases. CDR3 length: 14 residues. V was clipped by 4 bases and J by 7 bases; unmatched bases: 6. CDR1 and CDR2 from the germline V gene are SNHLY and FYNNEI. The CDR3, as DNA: TGTGCCAGCAGTGTGGACAGGGGGGAGAGTGGCTACACCTTC. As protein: CASSVDRGESGYTF.

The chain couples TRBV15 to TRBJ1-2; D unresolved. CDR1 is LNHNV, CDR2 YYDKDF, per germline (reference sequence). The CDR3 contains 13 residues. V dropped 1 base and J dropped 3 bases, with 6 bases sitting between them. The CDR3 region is CATSRGFDYGYTF. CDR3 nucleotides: TGTGCCACCAGCAGAGGATTTGACTATGGCTACACCTTC.

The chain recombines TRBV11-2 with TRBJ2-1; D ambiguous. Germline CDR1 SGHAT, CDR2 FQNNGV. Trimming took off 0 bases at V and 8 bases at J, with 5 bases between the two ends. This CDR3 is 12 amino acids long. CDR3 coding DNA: TGTGCCAGCAGCTTAGATGGGCATGAGCAGTTCTTC. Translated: CASSLDGHEQFF.

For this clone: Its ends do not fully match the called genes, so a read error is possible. CDR3 sequence (DNA): TGTGCCTGGTCGACAGGGAATGGCGAGCAGCACTTC. This translates into CAWSTGNGEQHF. The chain employs TRBV30 and TRBJ2-7, with 7 bases identical to TRBD1. This CDR3 contains 12 residues. Looked up from germline, CDR1 is GTSNPN and CDR2 is SVGIG (reference sequence).

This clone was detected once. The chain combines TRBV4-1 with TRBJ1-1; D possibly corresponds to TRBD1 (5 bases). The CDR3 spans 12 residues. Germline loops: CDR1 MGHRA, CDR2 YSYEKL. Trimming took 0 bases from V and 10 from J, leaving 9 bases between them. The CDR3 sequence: CASSQDGARAFF. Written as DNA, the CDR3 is TGCGCCAGCAGCCAAGATGGGGCGAGAGCTTTCTTT.

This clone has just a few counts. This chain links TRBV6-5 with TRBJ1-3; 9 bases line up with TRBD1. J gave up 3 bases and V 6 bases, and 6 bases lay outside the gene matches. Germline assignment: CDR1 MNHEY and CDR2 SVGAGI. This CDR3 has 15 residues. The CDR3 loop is CASSLQGAGGNTIYF. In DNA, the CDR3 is TGTGCCAGCAGCCTACAGGGGGCTGGTGGAAACACCATATATTTT.

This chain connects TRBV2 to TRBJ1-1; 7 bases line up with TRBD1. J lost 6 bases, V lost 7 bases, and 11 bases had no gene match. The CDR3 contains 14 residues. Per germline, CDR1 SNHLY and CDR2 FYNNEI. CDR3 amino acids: CASTGQSNIAEAFF. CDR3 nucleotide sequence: TGTGCCAGCACGGGACAGTCGAACATCGCTGAAGCTTTCTTT. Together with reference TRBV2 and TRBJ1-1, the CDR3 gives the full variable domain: EPEVTQTPSHQVTQMGQEVILRCVPISNHLYFYWYRQILGQKVEFLVSFYNNEISEKSEIFDDQFSVERPDGSNFTLKIRSTKLEDSAMYFCASTGQSNIAEAFFGQGTRLTVV.

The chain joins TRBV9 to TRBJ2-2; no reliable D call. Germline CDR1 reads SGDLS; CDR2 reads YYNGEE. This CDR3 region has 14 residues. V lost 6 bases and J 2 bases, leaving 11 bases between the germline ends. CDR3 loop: CASTPRLNTGELFF. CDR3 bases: TGTGCCAGCACACCGAGACTTAACACCGGGGAGCTGTTTTTT. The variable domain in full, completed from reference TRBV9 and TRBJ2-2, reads DSGVTQTPKHLITATGQRVTLRCSPRSGDLSVYWYQQSLDQGLQFLIQYYNGEERAKGNILERFSAQQFPDLHSELNLSSLELGDSALYFCASTPRLNTGELFFGEGSRLTVL.

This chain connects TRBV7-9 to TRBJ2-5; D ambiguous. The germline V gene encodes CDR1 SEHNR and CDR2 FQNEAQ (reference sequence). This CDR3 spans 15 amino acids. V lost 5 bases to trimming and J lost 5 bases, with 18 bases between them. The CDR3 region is CASSHPGPPLETQYF. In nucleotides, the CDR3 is TGTGCCAGCAGCCACCCTGGGCCCCCGTTGGAGACCCAGTACTTC.

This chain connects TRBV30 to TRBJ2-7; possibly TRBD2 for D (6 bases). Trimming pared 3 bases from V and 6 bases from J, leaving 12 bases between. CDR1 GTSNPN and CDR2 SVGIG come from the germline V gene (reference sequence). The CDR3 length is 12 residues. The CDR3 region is CAWSAGGVEQYF. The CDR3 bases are TGTGCCTGGAGCGCTGGCGGGGTCGAGCAGTACTTC.

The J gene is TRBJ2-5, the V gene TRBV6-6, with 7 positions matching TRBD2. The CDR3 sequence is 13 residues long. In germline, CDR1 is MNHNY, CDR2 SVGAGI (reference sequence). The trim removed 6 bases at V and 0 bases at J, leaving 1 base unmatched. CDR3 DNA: TGTGCCAGCAGAACTAGCGACCAAGAGACCCAGTACTTC. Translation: CASRTSDQETQYF.

In DNA form, the CDR3 reads TGTGCCAGCAGTAACCTAAGGGGGGCCTACAATGAGCAGTTCTTC. Its protein is CASSNLRGAYNEQFF. This chain connects TRBV6-1 to TRBJ2-1; perhaps D is TRBD1 or TRBD2 (6 bases each). Trimming left V 5 bases short and J 2 bases short, with 13 bases between. This CDR3 is 15 amino acids long. Germline loops: CDR1 MNHNS, CDR2 SASEGT.

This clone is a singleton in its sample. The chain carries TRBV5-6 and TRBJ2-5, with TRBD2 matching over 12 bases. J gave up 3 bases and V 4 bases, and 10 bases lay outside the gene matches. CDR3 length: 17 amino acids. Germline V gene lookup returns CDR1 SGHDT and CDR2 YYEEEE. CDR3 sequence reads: CASSRGLAGITKETQYF. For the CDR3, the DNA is TGTGCCAGCAGCAGAGGACTAGCGGGAATTACTAAAGAGACCCAGTACTTC.